This T cell receptor beta chain was captured by sequencing in a study of radiation and T cells in renal cell carcinoma. For the study at large: Nephrectomy followed 15 Gy stereotactic body radiation by 4 weeks. Study-level points and caveats: No pretreatment tumor biopsies were available for baseline clonotypes. Top tumor clonotypes rose in blood 2 weeks post-radiation, then contracted.

Clones were read by immunoSEQ multiplex PCR, and TCRdb kept only the in-frame ones, dropping some. The sample lists some 150,000 clones, around 90% occurring once. In the case of this clone: Its antigen is not known.

The CDR3 runs to 17 residues. Germline assignment: CDR1 SGHRS and CDR2 YFSETQ. V trimming: 1 base; J trimming: 7 bases; junction bases outside the gene matches: 13. Documented time point: blood 2 weeks post-SBRT. Stated treatment: 15 Gy SBRT to primary tumor, nephrectomy 4 weeks later. The sample here was blood, taken from a patient whose treatment included radiotherapy and nephrectomy. The clonotype originates from a woman aged 50 to 60 with renal cell carcinoma. The chain has TRBV5-1 and TRBJ2-3, with TRBD2 identical over 9 bases. CDR3 residues: CASSLLVAGGPGNTQYF. The CDR3, as DNA: TGCGCCAGCAGCTTGCTCGTGGCGGGGGGGCCGGGGAATACGCAGTATTTT.